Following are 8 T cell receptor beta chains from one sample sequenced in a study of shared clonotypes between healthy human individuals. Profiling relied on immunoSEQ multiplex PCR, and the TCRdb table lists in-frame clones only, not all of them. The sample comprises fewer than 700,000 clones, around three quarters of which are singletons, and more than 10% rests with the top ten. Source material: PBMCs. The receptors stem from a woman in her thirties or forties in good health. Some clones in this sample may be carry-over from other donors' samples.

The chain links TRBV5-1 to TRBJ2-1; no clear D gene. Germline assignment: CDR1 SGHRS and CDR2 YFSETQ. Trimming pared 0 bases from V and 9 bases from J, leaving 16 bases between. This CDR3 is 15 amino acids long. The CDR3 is CASSLDNGFGGEQFF. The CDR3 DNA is TGCGCCAGCAGCTTGGACAATGGATTCGGTGGTGAGCAGTTCTTC.

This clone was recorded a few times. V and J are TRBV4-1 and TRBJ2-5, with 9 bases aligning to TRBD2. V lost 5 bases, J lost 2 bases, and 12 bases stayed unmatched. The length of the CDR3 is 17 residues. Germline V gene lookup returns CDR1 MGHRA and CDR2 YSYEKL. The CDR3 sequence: CASSEGLAGSIQETQYF. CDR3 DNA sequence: TGCGCCAGCAGCGAGGGTCTAGCGGGGTCCATACAAGAGACCCAGTACTTC.

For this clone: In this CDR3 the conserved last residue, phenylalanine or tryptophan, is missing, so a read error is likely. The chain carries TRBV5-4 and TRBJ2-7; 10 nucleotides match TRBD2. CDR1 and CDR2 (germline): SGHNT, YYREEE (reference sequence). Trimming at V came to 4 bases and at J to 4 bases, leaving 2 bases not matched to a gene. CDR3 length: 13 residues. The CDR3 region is CASSASGRYEQYL. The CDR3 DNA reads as TGTGCCAGCAGCGCTAGCGGGAGATACGAGCAGTACCTC.

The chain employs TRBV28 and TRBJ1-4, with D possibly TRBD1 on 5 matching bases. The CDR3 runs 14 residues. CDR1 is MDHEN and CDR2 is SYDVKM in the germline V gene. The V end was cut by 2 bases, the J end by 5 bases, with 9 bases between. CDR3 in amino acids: CASSLRQNNEKLFF. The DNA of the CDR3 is TGTGCCAGCAGTTTAAGACAGAACAATGAAAAACTGTTTTTT.

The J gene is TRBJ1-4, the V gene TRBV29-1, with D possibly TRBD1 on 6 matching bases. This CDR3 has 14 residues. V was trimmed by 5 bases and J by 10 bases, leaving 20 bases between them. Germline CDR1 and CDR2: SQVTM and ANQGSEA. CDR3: CSVRLGGLGGKLFF. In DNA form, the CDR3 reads TGCAGCGTTAGGTTAGGGGGTCTCGGGGGAAAACTGTTTTTT.

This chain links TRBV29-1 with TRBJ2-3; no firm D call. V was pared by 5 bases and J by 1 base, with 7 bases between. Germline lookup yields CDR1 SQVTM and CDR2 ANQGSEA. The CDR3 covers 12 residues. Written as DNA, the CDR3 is TGCAGCGTTCCCCCCGGCACAGATACGCAGTATTTT. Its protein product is CSVPPGTDTQYF.

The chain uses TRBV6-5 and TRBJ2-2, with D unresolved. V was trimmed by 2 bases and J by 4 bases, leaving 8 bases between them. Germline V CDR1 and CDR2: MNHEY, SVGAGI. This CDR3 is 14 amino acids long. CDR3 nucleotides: TGTGCCAGCAGTTACGTCCCCAGCACCGGGGAGCTGTTTTTT. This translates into CASSYVPSTGELFF.

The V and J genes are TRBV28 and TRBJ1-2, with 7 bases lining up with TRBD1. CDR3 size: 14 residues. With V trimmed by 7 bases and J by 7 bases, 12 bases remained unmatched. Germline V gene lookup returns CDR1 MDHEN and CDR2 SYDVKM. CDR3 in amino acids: CASNPRGGPAGYTF. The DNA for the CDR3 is TGTGCCAGCAACCCCAGGGGGGGGCCGGCTGGCTACACCTTC.